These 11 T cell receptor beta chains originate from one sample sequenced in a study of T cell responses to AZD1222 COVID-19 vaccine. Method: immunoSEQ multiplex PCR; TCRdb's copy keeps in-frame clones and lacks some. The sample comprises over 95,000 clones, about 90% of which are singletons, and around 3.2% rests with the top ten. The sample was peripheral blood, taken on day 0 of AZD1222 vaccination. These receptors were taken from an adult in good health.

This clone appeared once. The CDR3 DNA reads as TGTGCCAGAAGCTTGTATTCGGGACGGCTCTACGAGCAGTACGTC. Its protein product is CARSLYSGRLYEQYV. This chain connects TRBV5-3 to TRBJ2-7; D is perhaps TRBD1 or TRBD2 (5 bases each). TRBV5-3 is recorded as an ORF, its role being uncertain. CDR3 length equals 15 residues. V was pared by 1 base and J by 3 bases, with 14 bases between.

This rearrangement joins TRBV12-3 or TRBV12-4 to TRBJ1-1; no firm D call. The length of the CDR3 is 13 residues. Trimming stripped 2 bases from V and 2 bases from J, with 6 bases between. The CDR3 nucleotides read TGTGCCAGCAGTTTATTCGATAACACTGAAGCTTTCTTT. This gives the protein CASSLFDNTEAFF.

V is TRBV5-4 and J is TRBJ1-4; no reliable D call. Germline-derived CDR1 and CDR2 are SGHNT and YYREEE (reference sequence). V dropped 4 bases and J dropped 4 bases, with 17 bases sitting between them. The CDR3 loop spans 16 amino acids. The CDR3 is CASSGKQGIDNEKLFF. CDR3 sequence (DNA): TGTGCCAGCAGCGGGAAGCAAGGGATAGATAATGAAAAACTGTTTTTT.

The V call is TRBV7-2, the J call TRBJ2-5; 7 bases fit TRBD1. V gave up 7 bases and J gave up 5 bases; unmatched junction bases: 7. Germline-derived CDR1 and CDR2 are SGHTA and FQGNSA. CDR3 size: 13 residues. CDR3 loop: CASNIQGWETQYF. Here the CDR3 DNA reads TGTGCCAGCAACATACAGGGGTGGGAGACCCAGTACTTC. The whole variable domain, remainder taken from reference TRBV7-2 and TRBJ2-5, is GAGVSQSPSNKVTEKGKDVELRCDPISGHTALYWYRQSLGQGLEFLIYFQGNSAPDKSGLPSDRFSAERTGGSVSTLTIQRTQQEDSAVYLCASNIQGWETQYFGPGTRLLVL.

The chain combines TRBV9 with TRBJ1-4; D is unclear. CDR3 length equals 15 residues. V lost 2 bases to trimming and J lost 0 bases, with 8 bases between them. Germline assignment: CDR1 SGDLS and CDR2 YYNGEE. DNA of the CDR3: TGTGCCAGCAGCGTCAGACTTGCAACTAATGAAAAACTGTTTTTT. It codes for CASSVRLATNEKLFF.

The CDR3 loop is CASSARTPRGTGELFF. CDR3 nucleotides: TGTGCCAGCAGCGCGAGGACGCCGCGCGGCACCGGGGAGCTGTTTTTT. The rearrangement links TRBV7-9 to TRBJ2-2; D is uncertain. The CDR3 spans 16 residues. V lost 5 bases to trimming and J lost 4 bases, with 17 bases between them. Germline CDR1 and CDR2: SEHNR and FQNEAQ (reference sequence).

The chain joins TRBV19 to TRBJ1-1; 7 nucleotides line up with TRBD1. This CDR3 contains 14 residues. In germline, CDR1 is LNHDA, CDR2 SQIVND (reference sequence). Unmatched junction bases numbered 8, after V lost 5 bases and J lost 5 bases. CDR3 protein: CASSRQGVRTEAFF. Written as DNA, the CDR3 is TGTGCCAGTAGTCGACAGGGAGTTCGGACTGAAGCTTTCTTT.

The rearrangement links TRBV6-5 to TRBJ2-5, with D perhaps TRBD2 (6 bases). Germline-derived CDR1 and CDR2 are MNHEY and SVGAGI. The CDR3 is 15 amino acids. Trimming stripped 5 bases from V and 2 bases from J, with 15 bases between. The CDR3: CASSIQGTRQETQYF. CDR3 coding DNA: TGTGCCAGCAGTATCCAAGGGACTCGTCAAGAGACCCAGTACTTC.

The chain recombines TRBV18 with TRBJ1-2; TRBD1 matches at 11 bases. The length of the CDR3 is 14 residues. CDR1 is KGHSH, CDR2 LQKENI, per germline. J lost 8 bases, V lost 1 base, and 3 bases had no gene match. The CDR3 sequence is CASSPQDRGPGYTF. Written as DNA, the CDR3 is TGTGCCAGCTCACCACAGGACAGGGGGCCCGGCTACACCTTC.

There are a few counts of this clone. The CDR3 region has the DNA TGCGCCAGCAGCCAAGATCCACAGAAGAACACTGAAGCTTTCTTT. Amino acid sequence: CASSQDPQKNTEAFF. The gene calls are TRBV4-3 and TRBJ1-1, with D hard to call. CDR3 size: 15 residues. Deletions cut 0 bases from V and 1 base from J, with 9 bases between. Germline V gene data show CDR1 as LGHNA and CDR2 as YSLEER.

CDR3 coding DNA: TGTGCCAGTACCCCCGACAGGCGAGATTCACCCCTCCACTTT. Translation: CASTPDRRDSPLHF. The V and J genes are TRBV19 and TRBJ1-6; maybe TRBD1 (6 bases). CDR1 LNHDA and CDR2 SQIVND come from the germline V gene (reference sequence). The length of the CDR3 is 14 residues. Between the trimmed V and J ends, which lost 7 bases and 8 bases, there was a span of 15 bases.